Below are 16 T cell receptor beta chains sequenced from a single sample in a study of technical replicates of blood from a handful of donors. The method was immunoSEQ multiplex PCR; TCRdb's version includes in-frame clones alone and lacks a portion of them. This sample has about 59,000 clones; about 94% occur once, and the top ten carry less than 4.5%. Sequencing was performed on PBMCs. The receptors were sampled from a human donor in good health. Some clones in this sample may be carry-over from other donors' samples.

The V gene is TRBV18, the J gene TRBJ2-4; the D gene is possibly TRBD1 (5 bases). Deletions cut 3 bases from V and 0 bases from J, with 12 bases between. CDR3 length equals 16 residues. CDR1 KGHSH and CDR2 LQKENI come from the germline V gene. The CDR3 protein is CASSPTGFIAKNIQYF. In DNA form, the CDR3 reads TGTGCCAGCTCACCCACAGGTTTTATAGCCAAAAACATTCAGTACTTC.

The DNA of the CDR3 is TGTGCCAGCTCACCAGCTCGGCGGGGGTTAGGCGGGGAGCTGTTTTTT. Its translation is CASSPARRGLGGELFF. The rearrangement uses TRBV18 and TRBJ2-2, with 7 bases fitting TRBD2. This CDR3 region has 16 residues. Trimming at V came to 2 bases and at J to 7 bases, leaving 10 bases not matched to a gene. The germline V gene encodes CDR1 KGHSH and CDR2 LQKENI. The variable domain in full, with the rest retrieved from reference TRBV18 and TRBJ2-2, is NAGVMQNPRHLVRRRGQEARLRCSPMKGHSHVYWYRQLPEEGLKFMVYLQKENIIDESGMPKERFSAEFPKEGPSILRIQQVVRGDSAAYFCASSPARRGLGGELFFGEGSRLTVL.

The chain has TRBV30 and TRBJ2-7, with 7 bases fitting TRBD1. The CDR3 totals 14 residues. V trimming: 5 bases; J trimming: 2 bases; junction bases outside the gene matches: 9. Germline CDR1 GTSNPN, CDR2 SVGIG (reference sequence). The CDR3 bases are TGTGCCTGGGCCCCGCAGGGGGTACCCTACGAGCAGTACTTC. Amino acid sequence: CAWAPQGVPYEQYF. The full variable domain, rest sourced from reference TRBV30 and TRBJ2-7, is SQTIHQWPATLVQPVGSPLSLECTVEGTSNPNLYWYRQAAGRGLQLLFYSVGIGQISSEVPQNLSASRPQDRQFILSSKKLLLSDSGFYLCAWAPQGVPYEQYFGPGTRLTVT.

This clone was seen once. This chain joins TRBV2 and TRBJ2-3, with TRBD2 matching over 8 bases. Germline lookup yields CDR1 SNHLY and CDR2 FYNNEI. V dropped 4 bases and J dropped 3; count of bases not matched to a gene: 3. This CDR3 contains 14 residues. The CDR3 loop is CASSAGTRTDTQYF. The CDR3 DNA is TGTGCCAGCAGTGCCGGGACTAGGACAGATACGCAGTATTTT.

The chain uses TRBV7-9 and TRBJ1-1, with 8 bases aligning to TRBD1. Losses at the gene ends were 2 bases for V and 4 bases for J; bases not matched to a gene: 6. CDR1 and CDR2 (germline): SEHNR, FQNEAQ (reference sequence). CDR3 length: 15 residues. The CDR3 sequence: CASSLQGAKGTEAFF. In DNA, the CDR3 is TGTGCCAGCAGCTTACAGGGGGCCAAGGGCACTGAAGCTTTCTTT.

CDR3 amino acids: CATGLAGGNTQYF. The CDR3, as DNA: TGTGCTACTGGGCTAGCGGGAGGAAATACGCAGTATTTT. The rearrangement links TRBV7-2 to TRBJ2-3; 11 bases align to TRBD2. Germline-derived CDR1 and CDR2 are SGHTA and FQGNSA. The length of the CDR3 is 13 residues.

The J gene is TRBJ1-4, the V gene TRBV4-3, with unresolved D. With 1 base removed from V and 14 bases from J, the gap between germline ends came to 17 bases. The CDR3 totals 14 residues. Germline lookup yields CDR1 LGHNA and CDR2 YSLEER. CDR3 nucleotides: TGCGCCAGCAGCCAAGGTCGAGGAGGGTTAGGCCTGTTTTTT. It codes for CASSQGRGGLGLFF.

The CDR3 is CASSLRRKSNQPQHF. As DNA, the CDR3 is TGTGCCAGCAGCCTGCGGAGAAAGAGCAATCAGCCCCAGCATTTT. V is TRBV5-6 and J is TRBJ1-5; no reliable D call. Germline lookup yields CDR1 SGHDT and CDR2 YYEEEE. V lost 4 bases and J 1 base, leaving 12 bases between the germline ends. The CDR3 is 15 residues long.

V and J are TRBV10-3 and TRBJ2-2; 8 bases are a match to TRBD1. The germline gives CDR1 ENHRY, CDR2 SYGVKD. CDR3 length: 16 residues. The CDR3 region is CASTGARQGLSGELFF. DNA for the CDR3: TGTGCATCGACCGGGGCGAGACAGGGGCTGTCCGGGGAGCTGTTTTTT.

The gene calls are TRBV4-1 and TRBJ1-1; possible D gene TRBD1, 5 bases. V gave up 4 bases and J gave up 3 bases, with 24 bases separating them. The CDR3 length is 18 residues. CDR1 MGHRA and CDR2 YSYEKL come from the germline V gene. This chain's CDR3 is CASSPLMQGRWVDTEAFF. The CDR3 coding sequence is TGCGCCAGCAGCCCTTTAATGCAGGGAAGATGGGTAGACACTGAAGCTTTCTTT.

The gene calls are TRBV12-5 and TRBJ1-2; D not resolved. The V end was cut by 8 bases, the J end by 4 bases, with 8 bases between. This CDR3 is 11 amino acids long. Germline V gene lookup returns CDR1 LGHNT and CDR2 FRNRAP. The chain's CDR3 is CASWRFYGYTF. Written as DNA, the CDR3 is TGTGCTAGTTGGAGATTCTATGGCTACACCTTC.

The chain combines TRBV5-1 with TRBJ2-3; D uncertain. The germline CDR1 and CDR2 sequences are SGHRS and YFSETQ. Trimming removed 1 base at V and 1 base at J, with 4 bases between. This CDR3 spans 13 amino acids. For the CDR3, the DNA is TGCGCCAGCAGCTTGTCAGGCACAGATACGCAGTATTTT. Its translation: CASSLSGTDTQYF.

The CDR3 bases are TGTGCCAGCAGCGCCGGACTAGGTATAAATGAGCAGTTCTTC. Translating gives CASSAGLGINEQFF. The gene calls are TRBV5-6 and TRBJ2-1; 7 bases are a match to TRBD2. The CDR3 loop spans 14 amino acids. CDR1 is SGHDT, CDR2 YYEEEE, per germline. With V trimmed by 4 bases and J by 7 bases, 8 bases remained unmatched.

The chain employs TRBV7-2 and TRBJ2-7, with 7 bases lining up with TRBD2. The germline V gene encodes CDR1 SGHTA and CDR2 FQGNSA. Trimming cost V 5 bases and J 7 bases; bases outside gene matches: 8. The CDR3 spans 13 residues. CDR3 region: CASSQWGEGEQYF. The CDR3 nucleotides are TGTGCCAGCAGCCAGTGGGGGGAGGGGGAGCAGTACTTC. Combining the CDR3 with reference TRBV7-2 and TRBJ2-7 gives the whole variable domain GAGVSQSPSNKVTEKGKDVELRCDPISGHTALYWYRQSLGQGLEFLIYFQGNSAPDKSGLPSDRFSAERTGGSVSTLTIQRTQQEDSAVYLCASSQWGEGEQYFGPGTRLTVT.

The rearrangement links TRBV7-3 to TRBJ2-3, with D maybe TRBD2 (7 bases). Looked up from germline, CDR1 is SGHTA and CDR2 is FQGTGA. The V end was cut by 2 bases, the J end by 9 bases, with 24 bases between. The CDR3 runs 17 residues. The CDR3 DNA reads TGTGCCAGCAGCTTAGGTGGTGGGGGGGCCGAAGGGGAGACGCAGTATTTT. Its protein is CASSLGGGGAEGETQYF.

This chain links TRBV4-1 with TRBJ1-3; unclear D gene. Trimming cost V 2 bases and J 4 bases, with 12 bases left between them. Germline V gives CDR1 MGHRA, CDR2 YSYEKL. CDR3 length: 15 amino acids. CDR3 in DNA: TGCGCCAGCAGCCAAACGGACCCGGGGGGAAACACCATATATTTT. It translates to CASSQTDPGGNTIYF.